This T cell receptor (beta chain) was identified during a study of CD8 T cells in Susac syndrome. With random hexamers, reverse transcription was performed on about 0.45 to 1 ug of RNA. The authors amplified TCR beta CDR3 across 54 Vbeta and 13 Jbeta using immunoSEQ multiplex PCR. TCRdb itself ran the immunoSEQ multiplex PCR reads through MiXCR, one entry per CDR3 protein. This table holds roughly 150,000 distinct CDR3 sequences, just under 97% found once. CDR1 LGHDT and CDR2 YNNKEL come from the germline V gene (reference sequence). CDR3 length: 15 residues. Trimming removed 4 bases from V and 3 bases from J; junction bases left unmatched: 8.

Sequenced: CD8+ T cells from PBMCs. The chain employs TRBV3-1 and TRBJ2-7; 8 nucleotides line up with TRBD1. The source of this sequence is a human donor with multiple sclerosis. The CDR3: CASSPGQGSFYEQYV. DNA of the CDR3: TGTGCCAGCAGCCCCGGACAGGGATCTTTCTACGAGCAGTACGTC.